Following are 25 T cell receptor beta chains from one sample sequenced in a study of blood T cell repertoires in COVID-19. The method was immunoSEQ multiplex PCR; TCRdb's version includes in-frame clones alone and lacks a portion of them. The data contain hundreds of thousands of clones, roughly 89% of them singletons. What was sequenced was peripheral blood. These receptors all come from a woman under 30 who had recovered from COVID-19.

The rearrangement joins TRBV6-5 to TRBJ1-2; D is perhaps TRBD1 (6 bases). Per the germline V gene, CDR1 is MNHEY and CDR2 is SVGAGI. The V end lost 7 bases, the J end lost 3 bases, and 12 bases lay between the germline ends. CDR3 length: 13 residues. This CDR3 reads CASTKGGDYGYTF. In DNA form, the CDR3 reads TGTGCCAGCACCAAGGGGGGGGACTATGGCTACACCTTC.

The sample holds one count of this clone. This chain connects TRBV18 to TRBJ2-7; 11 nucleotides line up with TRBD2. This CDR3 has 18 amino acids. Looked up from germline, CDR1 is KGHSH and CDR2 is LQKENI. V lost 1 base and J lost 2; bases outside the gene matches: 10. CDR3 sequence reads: CASSPRVSGRALAYEQYV. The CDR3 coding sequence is TGTGCCAGCTCACCACGGGTTAGCGGGAGGGCCTTAGCCTACGAGCAGTACGTC.

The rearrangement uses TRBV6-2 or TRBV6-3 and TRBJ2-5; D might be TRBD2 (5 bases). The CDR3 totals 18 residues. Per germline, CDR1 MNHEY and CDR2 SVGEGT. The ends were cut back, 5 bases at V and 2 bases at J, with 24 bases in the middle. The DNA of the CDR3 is TGTGCCAGCAGTGATATACCGATGAGGGAGTTAGGGCAAGAGACCCAGTACTTC. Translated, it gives CASSDIPMRELGQETQYF.

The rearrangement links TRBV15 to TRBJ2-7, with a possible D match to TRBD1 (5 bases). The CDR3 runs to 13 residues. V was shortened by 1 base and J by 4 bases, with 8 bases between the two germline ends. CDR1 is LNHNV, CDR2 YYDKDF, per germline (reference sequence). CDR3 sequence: CATSRAQGYEQYV. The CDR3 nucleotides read TGTGCCACCAGCAGAGCTCAGGGTTACGAGCAGTACGTC.

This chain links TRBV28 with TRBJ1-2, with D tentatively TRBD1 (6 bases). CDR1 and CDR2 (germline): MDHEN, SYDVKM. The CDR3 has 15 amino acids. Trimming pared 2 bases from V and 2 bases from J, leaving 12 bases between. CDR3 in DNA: TGTGCCAGCAGTTTAGTCCAGGGGAGAAACTATGGCTACACCTTC. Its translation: CASSLVQGRNYGYTF.

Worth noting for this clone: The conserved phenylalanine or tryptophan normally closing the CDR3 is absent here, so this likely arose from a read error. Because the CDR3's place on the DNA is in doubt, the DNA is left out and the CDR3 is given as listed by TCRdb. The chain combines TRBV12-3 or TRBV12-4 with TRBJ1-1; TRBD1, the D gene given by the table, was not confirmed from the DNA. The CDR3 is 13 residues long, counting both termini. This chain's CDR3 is CASSPPGQGTAGL.

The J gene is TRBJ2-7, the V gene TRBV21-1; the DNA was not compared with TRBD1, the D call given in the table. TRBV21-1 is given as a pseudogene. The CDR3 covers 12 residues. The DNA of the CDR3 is TGTGCCACTCCGGACAGTCCCTACGAGCAGTACGTC. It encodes CATPDSPYEQYV.

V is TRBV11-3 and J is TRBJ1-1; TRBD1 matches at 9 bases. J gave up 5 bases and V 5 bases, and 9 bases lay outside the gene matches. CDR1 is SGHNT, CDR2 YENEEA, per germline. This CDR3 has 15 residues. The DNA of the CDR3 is TGTGCCAGCAGCCGGGACAGGGTGGGTGTGACTGAAGCTTTCTTT. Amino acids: CASSRDRVGVTEAFF.

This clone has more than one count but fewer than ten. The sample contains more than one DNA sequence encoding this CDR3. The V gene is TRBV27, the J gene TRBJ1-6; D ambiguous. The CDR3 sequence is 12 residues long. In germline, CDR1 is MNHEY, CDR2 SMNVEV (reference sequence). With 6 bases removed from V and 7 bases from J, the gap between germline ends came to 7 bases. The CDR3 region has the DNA TGTGCCAGCAGCCTTTTAAATTCACCCCTCCACTTT. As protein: CASSLLNSPLHF.

CDR3 coding DNA: TGTGCCAGCAGTTTATCCCTACCAGGGATGGGGAACACTGAAGCTTTCTTT. Translation gives CASSLSLPGMGNTEAFF. The chain couples TRBV27 to TRBJ1-1; TRBD1 might be the D (5 bases). The CDR3 is 17 amino acids. Trimming cost V 0 bases and J 1 base, with 15 bases left between them. Per germline, CDR1 MNHEY and CDR2 SMNVEV (reference sequence).

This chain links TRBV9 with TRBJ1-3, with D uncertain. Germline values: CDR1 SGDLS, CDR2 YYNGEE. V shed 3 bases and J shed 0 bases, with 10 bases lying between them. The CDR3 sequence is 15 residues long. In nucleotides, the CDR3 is TGTGCCAGCAGCGCAACAGCTTACTCTGGAAACACCATATATTTT. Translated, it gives CASSATAYSGNTIYF.

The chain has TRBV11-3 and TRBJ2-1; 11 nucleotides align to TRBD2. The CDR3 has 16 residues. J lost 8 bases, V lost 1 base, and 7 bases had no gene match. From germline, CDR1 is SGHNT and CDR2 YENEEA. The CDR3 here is CASSLGSIAGGDEQFF. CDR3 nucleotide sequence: TGTGCCAGCAGCTTAGGGTCGATAGCGGGAGGGGATGAGCAGTTCTTC.

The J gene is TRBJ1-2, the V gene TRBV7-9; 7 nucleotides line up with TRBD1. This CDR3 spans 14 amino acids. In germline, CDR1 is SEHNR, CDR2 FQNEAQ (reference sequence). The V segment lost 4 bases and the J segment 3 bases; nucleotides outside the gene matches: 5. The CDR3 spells CASSSRDRDYGYTF. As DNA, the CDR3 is TGTGCCAGCAGCTCCCGGGACAGAGACTATGGCTACACCTTC. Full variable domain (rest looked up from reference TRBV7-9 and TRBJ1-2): DTGVSQNPRHKITKRGQNVTFRCDPISEHNRLYWYRQTLGQGPEFLTYFQNEAQLEKSRLLSDRFSAERPKGSFSTLEIQRTEQGDSAMYLCASSSRDRDYGYTFGSGTRLTVV.

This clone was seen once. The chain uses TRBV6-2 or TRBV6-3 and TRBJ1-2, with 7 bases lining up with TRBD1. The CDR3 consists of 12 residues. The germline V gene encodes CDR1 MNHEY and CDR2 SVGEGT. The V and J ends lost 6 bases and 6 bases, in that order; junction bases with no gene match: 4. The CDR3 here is CASSRQGDGYTF. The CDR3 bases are TGTGCCAGCAGCCGGCAGGGGGATGGCTACACCTTC.

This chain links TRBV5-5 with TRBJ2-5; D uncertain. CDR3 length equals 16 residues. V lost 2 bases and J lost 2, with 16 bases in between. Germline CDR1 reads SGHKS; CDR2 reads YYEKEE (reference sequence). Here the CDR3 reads CASSLLRYTEQETQYF. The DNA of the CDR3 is TGTGCCAGCAGCTTACTTCGTTATACCGAACAAGAGACCCAGTACTTC.

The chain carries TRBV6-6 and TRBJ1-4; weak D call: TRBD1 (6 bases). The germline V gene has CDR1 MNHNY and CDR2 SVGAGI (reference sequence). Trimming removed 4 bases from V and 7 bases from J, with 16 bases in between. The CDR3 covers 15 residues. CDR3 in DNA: TGTGCCAGCAGTTTTCAGGGGAAAATGGGTGAAAAACTGTTTTTT. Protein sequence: CASSFQGKMGEKLFF.

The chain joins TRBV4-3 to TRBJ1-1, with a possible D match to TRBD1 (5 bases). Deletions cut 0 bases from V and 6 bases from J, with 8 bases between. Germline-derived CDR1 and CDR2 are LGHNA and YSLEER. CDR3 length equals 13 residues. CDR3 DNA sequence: TGCGCCAGCAGCCAAGAGTGGGGCTCTGAAGCTTTCTTT. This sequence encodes CASSQEWGSEAFF.

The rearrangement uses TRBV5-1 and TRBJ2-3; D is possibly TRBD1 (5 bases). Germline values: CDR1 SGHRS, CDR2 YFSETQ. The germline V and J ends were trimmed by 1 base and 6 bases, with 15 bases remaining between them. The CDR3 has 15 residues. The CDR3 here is CASSLTSQAIDTQYF. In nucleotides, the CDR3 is TGCGCCAGCAGCTTGACTTCACAGGCCATCGATACGCAGTATTTT.

The CDR3 spells CATSRDRVGVSGNTIYF. The CDR3 nucleotides read TGTGCCACCAGCAGAGATCGGGTCGGGGTCTCTGGAAACACCATATATTTT. This chain uses TRBV15 with TRBJ1-3; D ambiguous. CDR3 length: 17 residues. V dropped 0 bases and J dropped 0 bases, with 12 bases sitting between them. Germline V gene data show CDR1 as LNHNV and CDR2 as YYDKDF (reference sequence).

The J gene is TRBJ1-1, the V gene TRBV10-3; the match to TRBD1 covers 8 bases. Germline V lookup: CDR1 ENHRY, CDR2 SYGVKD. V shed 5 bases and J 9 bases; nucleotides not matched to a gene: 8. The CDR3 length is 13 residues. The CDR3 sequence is CAISSGQAEKAFF. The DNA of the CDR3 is TGTGCCATCAGTTCGGGACAGGCGGAAAAAGCTTTCTTT.

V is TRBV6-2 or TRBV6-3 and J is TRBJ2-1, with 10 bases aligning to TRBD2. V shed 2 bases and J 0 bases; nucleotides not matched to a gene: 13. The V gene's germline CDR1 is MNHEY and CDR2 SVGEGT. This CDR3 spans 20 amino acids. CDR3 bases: TGTGCCAGCAGTTACCTAGCGGGAGAACAGGCTTGGGGCTCCTACAATGAGCAGTTCTTC. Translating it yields CASSYLAGEQAWGSYNEQFF.

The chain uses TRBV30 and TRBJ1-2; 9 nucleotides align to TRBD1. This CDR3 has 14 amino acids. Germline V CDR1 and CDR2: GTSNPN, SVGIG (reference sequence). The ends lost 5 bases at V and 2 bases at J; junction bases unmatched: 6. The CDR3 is CAWAGTGLNYGYTF. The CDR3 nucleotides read TGTGCCTGGGCCGGGACAGGGCTCAACTATGGCTACACCTTC.

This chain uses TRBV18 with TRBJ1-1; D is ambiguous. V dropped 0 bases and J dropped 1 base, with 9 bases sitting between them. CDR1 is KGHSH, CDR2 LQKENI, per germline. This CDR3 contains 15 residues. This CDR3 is CASSPPFGENTEAFF. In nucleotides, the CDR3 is TGTGCCAGCTCACCACCGTTCGGGGAGAACACTGAAGCTTTCTTT. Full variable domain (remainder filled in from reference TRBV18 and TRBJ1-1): NAGVMQNPRHLVRRRGQEARLRCSPMKGHSHVYWYRQLPEEGLKFMVYLQKENIIDESGMPKERFSAEFPKEGPSILRIQQVVRGDSAAYFCASSPPFGENTEAFFGQGTRLTVV.

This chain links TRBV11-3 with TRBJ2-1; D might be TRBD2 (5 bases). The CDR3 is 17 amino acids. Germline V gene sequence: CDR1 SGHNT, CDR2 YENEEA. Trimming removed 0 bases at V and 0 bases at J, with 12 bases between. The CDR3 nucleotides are TGTGCCAGCAGCTTAGATTTAGCGCTGAGCTCCTACAATGAGCAGTTCTTC. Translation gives CASSLDLALSSYNEQFF.

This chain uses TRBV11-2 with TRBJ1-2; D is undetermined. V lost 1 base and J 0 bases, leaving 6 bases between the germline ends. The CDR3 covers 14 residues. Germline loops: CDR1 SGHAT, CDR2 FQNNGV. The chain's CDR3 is CASSLASANYGYTF. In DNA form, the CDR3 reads TGTGCCAGCAGCTTAGCGAGCGCTAACTATGGCTACACCTTC. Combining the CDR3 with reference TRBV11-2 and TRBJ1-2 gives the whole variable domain EAGVAQSPRYKIIEKRQSVAFWCNPISGHATLYWYQQILGQGPKLLIQFQNNGVVDDSQLPKDRFSAERLKGVDSTLKIQPAKLEDSAVYLCASSLASANYGYTFGSGTRLTVV.